A few counts support the clone carrying this T cell receptor (beta chain). Its specificity is unknown. CDR1 DFQATT and CDR2 SNEGSKA come from the germline V gene (reference sequence). V lost 1 base to trimming and J lost 6 bases, with 10 bases between them. This CDR3 spans 12 amino acids. Libraries of TCR beta came from quantitative 5'-RACE with molecular barcodes. TCRdb independently ran MiXCR on the 5' RACE reads; one entry per CDR3 protein. This sample carries 700,000 to 850,000 distinct CDR3 sequences, 12% of them seen once, and the ten largest clones take under 0.6%. The source of the sample is a study of CD8 T cells in ankylosing spondylitis. General study points: Disease-associated clonotypes exhibited CD8+ identity and were relatively infrequent in peripheral blood. A subset of motif variants has previously been described in the synovial fluid and blood of reactive arthritis. Within ankylosing spondylitis blood, a TCR beta motif made up of roughly eight highly homologous variants appeared to be characteristic. Disease-linked clones were reportedly significantly enriched in matched ankylosing spondylitis synovial fluid.

The receptor was isolated from a male donor with ankylosing spondylitis. Sequencing was done on a sample of blood, either unsorted or a sorted T cell fraction (not recorded which). The rearrangement uses TRBV20-1 and TRBJ2-7; D gene unclear. CDR3 in DNA: TGCAGTGCTAGAGTGGGTGGTGGCGAGCAGTACTTC. As protein: CSARVGGGEQYF.